Listed below are T cell receptor beta chains from one sample, sequenced in a study of blood T cell repertoires in COVID-19. Data came from immunoSEQ multiplex PCR; TCRdb stores just in-frame clones and leaves some out. The sample lists about 58,000 clones; 78% were seen once. Sequencing was done on a sample of peripheral blood. These receptors were taken from a human donor in a cohort sampled during active COVID-19. Both conserved end residues are part of each CDR3.

TRBV4-3	TRBJ1-2	CASSYEYKKGYTF
TRBV18	TRBJ2-1	CASSPTGYSYNEQFF
TRBV5-1	TRBJ1-1	CASSSGNTEAFF
TRBV7-2	TRBJ1-1	CASSFEGTEAFF
TRBV27	TRBJ2-7	CASSARGHEQYF
TRBV21-1	TRBJ1-2	CASSTRSGVNDYGYTF
TRBV6-5	TRBJ1-1	CASSSRGEAFF
TRBV6-2/TRBV6-3	TRBJ1-5	CASSPGTGRTYSNQPQHF
TRBV19	TRBJ1-3	CASSIGQGLGSGNTIYF
TRBV11-3	TRBJ2-7	CASSPPGSYEQYF
TRBV9	TRBJ1-1	CASSVGQGALNTEAFF
TRBV6-5	TRBJ1-6	CASSYRDSPLHF
TRBV19	TRBJ1-2	CASITSGQGAYGYTF
TRBV5-1	TRBJ1-5	CASSLGTGGARSDQPQHF
TRBV7-9	TRBJ1-4	CASSRDREEKLFF
TRBV5-5	TRBJ2-7	CASSSDRAAEQYF
TRBV6-1	TRBJ2-7	CASSEAQGASYEQYF
TRBV19	TRBJ2-7	CASSWGTGSYEQYF
TRBV11-2	TRBJ2-5	CASSLGWDTLQETQYF
TRBV20-1	TRBJ1-2	CSARDPGGYTF
TRBV27	TRBJ2-7	CASSSYTGYEQYF
TRBV5-1	TRBJ2-7	CASSQPLRRSSYEQYF
TRBV5-1	TRBJ1-1	CASSSYLKHTEAFF
TRBV2	TRBJ1-2	CASSERGSSYGYTF
TRBV2	TRBJ1-1	CASSRTENTEAFF
TRBV11-3	TRBJ2-7	CASRIRTSGRGRSSYEQYF
TRBV7-7	TRBJ2-7	CASSPGSFGGSYEQYF
TRBV9	TRBJ1-3	CASSGETGGNTIYF
TRBV5-1	TRBJ1-1	CASSLVGGTVNTEAFF
TRBV28	TRBJ2-7	CASTREQYF
TRBV27	TRBJ2-1	CASSSRQGSSYNEQFF
TRBV6-2/TRBV6-3	TRBJ2-7	CASSDGTGGLYEQYF
TRBV4-1	TRBJ2-7	CASSQTPGQGAYEQYF
TRBV29-1	TRBJ1-2	CSALDGGNYGYTF
TRBV30	TRBJ1-1	CAWIIWSGENTEAFF
TRBV7-2	TRBJ1-1	CASSSQGPLSTEAFF
TRBV6-2/TRBV6-3	TRBJ2-1	CASSYSDTYNEQFF
TRBV19	TRBJ2-5	CASSIGPGGQETQYF
TRBV6-4	TRBJ1-1	CASSPGVGQGAPEAFF
TRBV11-2	TRBJ1-5	CASSLGTATGPGNQPQHF
TRBV7-9	TRBJ2-7	CASSSPGGYEQYF
TRBV19	TRBJ1-2	CASSRRTGADGYTF
TRBV18	TRBJ1-2	CASSPYDRGHYGYTF
TRBV28	TRBJ2-2	CASSLGLNTGELFF
TRBV6-5	TRBJ1-1	CASSKSAAANTEAFF
TRBV11-2	TRBJ2-2	CASSEGLAGHNTGELFF
TRBV27	TRBJ2-7	CASSLPTSGRHEQYF
TRBV30	TRBJ1-1	CAWSVYDSEAFF
TRBV4-1	TRBJ2-5	CASSHPGGGGPKETQYF
TRBV7-8	TRBJ1-1	CASSASSLGTFTEAFF
TRBV28	TRBJ1-5	CASNIALRGGEHNQPQHF
TRBV30	TRBJ2-7	CAWTLPGSPEQYF
TRBV4-1	TRBJ2-7	CASSVRDSSYEQYF
TRBV2	TRBJ2-3	CASRPLTGQADTQYF